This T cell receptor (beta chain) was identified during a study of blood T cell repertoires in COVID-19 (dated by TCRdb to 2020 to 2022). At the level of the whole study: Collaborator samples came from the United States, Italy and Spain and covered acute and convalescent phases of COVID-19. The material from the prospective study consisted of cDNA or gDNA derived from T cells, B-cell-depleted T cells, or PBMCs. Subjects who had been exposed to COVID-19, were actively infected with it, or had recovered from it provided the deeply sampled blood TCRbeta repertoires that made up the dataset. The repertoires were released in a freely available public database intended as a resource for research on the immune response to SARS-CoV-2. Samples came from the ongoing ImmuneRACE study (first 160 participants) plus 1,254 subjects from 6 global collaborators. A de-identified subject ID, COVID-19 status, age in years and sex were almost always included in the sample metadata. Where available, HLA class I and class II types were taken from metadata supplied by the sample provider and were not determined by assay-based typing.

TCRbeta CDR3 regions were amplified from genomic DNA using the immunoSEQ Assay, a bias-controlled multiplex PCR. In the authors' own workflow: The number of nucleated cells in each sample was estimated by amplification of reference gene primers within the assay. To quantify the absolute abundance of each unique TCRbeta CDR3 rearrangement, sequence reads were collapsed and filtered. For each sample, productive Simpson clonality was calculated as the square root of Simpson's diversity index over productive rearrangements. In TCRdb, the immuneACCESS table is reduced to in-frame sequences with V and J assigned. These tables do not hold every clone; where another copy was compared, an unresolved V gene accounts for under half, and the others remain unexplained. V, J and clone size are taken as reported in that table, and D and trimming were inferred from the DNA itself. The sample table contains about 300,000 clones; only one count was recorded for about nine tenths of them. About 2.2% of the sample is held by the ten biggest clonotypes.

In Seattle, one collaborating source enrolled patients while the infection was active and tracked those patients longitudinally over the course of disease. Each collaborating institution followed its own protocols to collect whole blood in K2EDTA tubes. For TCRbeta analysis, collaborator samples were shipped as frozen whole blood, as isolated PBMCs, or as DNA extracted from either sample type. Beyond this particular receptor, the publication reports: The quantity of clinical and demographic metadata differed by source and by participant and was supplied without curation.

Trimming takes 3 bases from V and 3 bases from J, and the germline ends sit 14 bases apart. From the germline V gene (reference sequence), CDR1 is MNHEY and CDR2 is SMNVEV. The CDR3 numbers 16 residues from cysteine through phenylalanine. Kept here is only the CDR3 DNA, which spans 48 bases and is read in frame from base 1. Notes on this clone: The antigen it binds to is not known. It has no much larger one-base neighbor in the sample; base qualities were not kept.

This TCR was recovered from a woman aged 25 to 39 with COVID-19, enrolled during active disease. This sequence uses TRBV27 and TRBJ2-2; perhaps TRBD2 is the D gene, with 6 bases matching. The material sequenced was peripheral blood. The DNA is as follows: TGTGCCAGCAGTTTCTCGGGCAGGGAGGACACCGGGGAGCTGTTTTTT. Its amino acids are CASSFSGREDTGELFF.